This TCR beta chain was sequenced during a study of cytomegalovirus exposure and HLA in healthy donors. Germline CDR1 and CDR2: MNHEY and SVGAGI. The CDR3 totals 14 residues. Trimming at V came to 6 bases and at J to 5 bases, leaving 10 bases not matched to a gene. PCR primers comprised 60 Vbeta and 13 Jbeta primers. Clones were read by immunoSEQ multiplex PCR, and TCRdb kept only the in-frame ones, dropping some. Counted here are about 40,000 clones, approximately 82% occurring once; the ten biggest clones make up under 12%. The TCR originated in a woman aged 18-29 years in good health and CMV-seropositive. Specimen: PBMCs. The chain carries TRBV6-5 and TRBJ2-7, with TRBD1 matching 7 bases. The chain's CDR3 is CASSPPTGYNEQYF. The CDR3 DNA reads TGTGCCAGCAGCCCCCCGACAGGGTACAACGAGCAGTACTTC.